Here is one T cell receptor beta chain with its context. This specimen belongs to a study of blood T cell repertoires in COVID-19. Overall study: Samples of COVID-19 (acute and convalescent) were obtained from the United States, Italy and Spain.

Trimming at V came to 0 bases and at J to 7 bases, leaving 5 bases not matched to a gene. Germline V gene sequence: CDR1 MNHNS, CDR2 SASEGT. The length of the CDR3 is 15 residues. Authors' analysis steps: It was from reference gene primer amplification that nucleated cell counts were estimated. Data came from immunoSEQ multiplex PCR; TCRdb stores just in-frame clones and leaves some out. That table supplies the V and J calls and clone size; D and trimming were determined from the DNA. The sample has 140,000 to 150,000 clones; around 85% are singletons. This sequence was found in a woman aged 40 to 50 with active or convalescent COVID-19. V gene TRBV6-1 combines with J gene TRBJ1-5; 8 bases line up with TRBD1. The sequencing sample was made of peripheral blood. CDR3 sequence: CASSEAATGAQPQHF. CDR3 DNA sequence: TGTGCCAGCAGTGAAGCGGCGACAGGGGCCCAGCCCCAGCATTTT.